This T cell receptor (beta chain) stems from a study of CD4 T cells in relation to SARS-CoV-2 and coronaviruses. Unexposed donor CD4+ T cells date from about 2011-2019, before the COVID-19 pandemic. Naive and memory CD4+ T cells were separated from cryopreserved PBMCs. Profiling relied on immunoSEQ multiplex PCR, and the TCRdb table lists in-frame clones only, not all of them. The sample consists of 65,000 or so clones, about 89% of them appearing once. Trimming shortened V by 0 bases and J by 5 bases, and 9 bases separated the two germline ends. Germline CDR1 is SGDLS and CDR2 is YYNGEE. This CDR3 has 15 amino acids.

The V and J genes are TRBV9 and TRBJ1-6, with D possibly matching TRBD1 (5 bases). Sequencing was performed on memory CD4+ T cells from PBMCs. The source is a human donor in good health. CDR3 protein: CASSVDGGDNSPLHF. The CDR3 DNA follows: TGTGCCAGCAGCGTAGACGGGGGTGATAATTCACCCCTCCACTTT.